This TCR beta chain was captured by sequencing in a study of early T cells in non-severe SARS-CoV-2 infection (dated by TCRdb to about 2021). Context from the whole study: Because TCR sequencing was done on bulk RNA from unsorted whole blood, the alpha and beta chains could not be paired.

Beyond this particular receptor, the publication reports: VDJdb matching was skewed toward anti-spike CD8 responses and likely underestimated virus-specific expansions by missing private and CD4 specificities.

This was a case-control study nested in a cohort of healthcare workers in London, UK, who had nasopharyngeal swab PCR tests and blood samples taken every week. Between 23 and 31 March 2020, the week of the UK lockdown, healthcare workers were enrolled and then followed up weekly for as long as 16 weeks. This clonotype has a count of ten or more. Its target antigen remains unknown. No base qualities exist here, and no much larger clone lies one base off it. To prepare the library, 5' RACE was applied. The sequencer was a NextSeq 500. The TCR library protocol attached unique molecular identifiers to individual cDNA molecules to correct for sequencing error and PCR bias. TCR alpha and beta chains were both sequenced, and the abundances of alpha and beta sequences in each sample were closely correlated with each other. Under the source paper's analysis protocol: V gene, J gene and CDR3 annotation of TCR sequences was performed with Decombinator V4. Expanded TCRs were defined as changing significantly between any two time points under a Poisson model with p below 0.0001. TCR abundances were normalised to the total number of TCRs sequenced per sample and were expressed as counts per million. TRAV1-2 paired with TRAJ12, TRAJ20 or TRAJ33 defined MAIT TCRs, while TRAV10 paired with TRAJ18 defined iNKT TCRs. A search of VDJdb, accessed on 1 November 2021, was run for TCRs annotated to CMV, EBV and SARS-CoV-2, with TCRs annotated for multiple antigens excluded. TCRdb redid the processing of the public reads, applying fastp at Q25 and MiXCR, and retained in-frame beta chains. Merged by CDR3 protein, the rows form single entries marked with the most common genes and DNA. The V and J calls reflect TCRdb's pipeline rather than the authors' work. The sample has 43,000 or so distinct CDR3 sequences on record, approximately 4% of them singletons. The ten biggest clones cover about 2.9% of the sample.

After removal of 0 bases from V and 16 bases from J, the junction retains 9 bases not matched to a gene. The CDR3 has 14 amino acids, counting the end cysteine and phenylalanine. Left in the record is the CDR3 DNA by itself, 42 bases read in frame from the first base. As encoded in the germline V gene, CDR1 is SGHVS while CDR2 is FNYEAQ. The chain is made from TRBV7-6 and TRBJ2-1, with 10 bases aligning to TRBD2. Sequenced: whole blood. This clonotype originated in an adult who was a healthcare worker with PCR-confirmed SARS-CoV-2 infection or an uninfected control (not recorded which). CDR3 protein: CASSLAEASGSKFF. The sequence in DNA is TGTGCCAGCAGCTTAGCGGAGGCTAGCGGGAGTAAATTCTTC.